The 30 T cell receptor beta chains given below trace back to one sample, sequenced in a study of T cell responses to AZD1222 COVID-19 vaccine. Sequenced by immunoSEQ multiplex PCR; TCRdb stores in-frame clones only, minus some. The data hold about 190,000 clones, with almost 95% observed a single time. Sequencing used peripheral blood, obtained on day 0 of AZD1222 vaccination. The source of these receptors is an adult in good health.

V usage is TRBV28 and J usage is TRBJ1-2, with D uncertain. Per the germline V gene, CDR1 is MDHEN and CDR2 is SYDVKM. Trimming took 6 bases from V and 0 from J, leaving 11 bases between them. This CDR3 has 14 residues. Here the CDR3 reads CASRRVAANYGYTF. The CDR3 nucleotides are TGTGCCAGCAGGAGGGTGGCGGCTAACTATGGCTACACCTTC.

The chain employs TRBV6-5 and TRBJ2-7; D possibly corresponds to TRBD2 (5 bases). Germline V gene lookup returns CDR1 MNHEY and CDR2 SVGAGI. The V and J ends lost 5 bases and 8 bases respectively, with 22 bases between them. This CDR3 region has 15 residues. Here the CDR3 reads CASSTQFRNIGKQYF. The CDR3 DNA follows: TGTGCCAGCAGTACCCAATTTAGGAACATCGGGAAGCAGTACTTC.

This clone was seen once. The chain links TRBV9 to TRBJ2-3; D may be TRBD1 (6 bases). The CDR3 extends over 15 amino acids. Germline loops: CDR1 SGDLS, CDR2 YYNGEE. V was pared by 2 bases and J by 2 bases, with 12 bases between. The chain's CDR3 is CASSVRQAHTDTQYF. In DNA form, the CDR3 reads TGTGCCAGCAGCGTTAGACAGGCTCACACAGATACGCAGTATTTT.

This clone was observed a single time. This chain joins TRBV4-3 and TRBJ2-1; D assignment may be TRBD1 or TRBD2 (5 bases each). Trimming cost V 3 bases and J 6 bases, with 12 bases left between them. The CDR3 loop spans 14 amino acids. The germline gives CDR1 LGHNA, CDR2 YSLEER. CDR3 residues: CASSQRGSVNEQFF. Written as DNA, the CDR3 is TGCGCCAGCAGCCAGAGGGGTTCCGTCAATGAGCAGTTCTTC.

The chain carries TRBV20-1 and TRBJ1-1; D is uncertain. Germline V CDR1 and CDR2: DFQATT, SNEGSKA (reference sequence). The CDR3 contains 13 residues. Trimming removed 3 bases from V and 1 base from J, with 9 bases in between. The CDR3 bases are TGCAGTGCTAGTCGGCAACAGAACACTGAAGCTTTCTTT. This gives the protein CSASRQQNTEAFF.

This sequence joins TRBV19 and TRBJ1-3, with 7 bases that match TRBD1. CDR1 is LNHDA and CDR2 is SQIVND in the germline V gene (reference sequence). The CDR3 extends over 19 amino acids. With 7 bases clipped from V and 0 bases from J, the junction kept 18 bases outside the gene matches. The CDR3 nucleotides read TGTGCCAGTACTTCAACCCGCGGACAGGAGCATGGCTCTGGAAACACCATATATTTT. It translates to CASTSTRGQEHGSGNTIYF.

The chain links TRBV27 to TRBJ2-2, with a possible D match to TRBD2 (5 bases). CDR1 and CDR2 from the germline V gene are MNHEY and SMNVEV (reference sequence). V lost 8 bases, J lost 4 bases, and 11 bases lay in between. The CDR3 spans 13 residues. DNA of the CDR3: TGTGCCAGCTGGAAGGCGGGCACCGGGGAGCTGTTTTTT. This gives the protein CASWKAGTGELFF.

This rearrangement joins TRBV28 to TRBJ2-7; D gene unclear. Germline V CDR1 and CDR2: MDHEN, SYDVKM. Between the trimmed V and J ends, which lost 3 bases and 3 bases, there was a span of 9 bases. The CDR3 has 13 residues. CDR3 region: CASSLADGYEQYF. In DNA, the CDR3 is TGTGCCAGCAGTTTGGCGGATGGCTACGAGCAGTACTTC.

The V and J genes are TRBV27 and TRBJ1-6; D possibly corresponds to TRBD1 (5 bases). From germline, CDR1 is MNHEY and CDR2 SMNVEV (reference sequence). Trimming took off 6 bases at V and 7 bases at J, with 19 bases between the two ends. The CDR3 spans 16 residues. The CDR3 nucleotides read TGTGCCAGCAGCCTGTTTGCTGGGGCGGTGAATTCACCCCTCCACTTT. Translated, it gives CASSLFAGAVNSPLHF.

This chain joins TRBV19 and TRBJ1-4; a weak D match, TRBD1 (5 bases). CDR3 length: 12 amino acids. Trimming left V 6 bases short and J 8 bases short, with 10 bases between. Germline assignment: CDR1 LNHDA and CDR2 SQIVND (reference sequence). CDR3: CASRGRGEKLFF. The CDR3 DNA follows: TGTGCCAGTAGGGGGCGCGGAGAAAAACTGTTTTTT.

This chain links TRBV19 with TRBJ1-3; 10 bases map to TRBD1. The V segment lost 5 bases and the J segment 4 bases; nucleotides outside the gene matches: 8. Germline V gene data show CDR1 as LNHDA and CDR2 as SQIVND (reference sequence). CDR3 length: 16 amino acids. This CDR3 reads CASSPPTGGAGNTIYF. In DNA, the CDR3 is TGTGCCAGTAGTCCCCCGACAGGGGGCGCGGGAAACACCATATATTTT.

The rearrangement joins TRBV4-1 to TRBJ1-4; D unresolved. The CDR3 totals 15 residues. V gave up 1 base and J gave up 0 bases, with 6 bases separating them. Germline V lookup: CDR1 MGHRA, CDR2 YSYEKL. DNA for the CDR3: TGCGCCAGCAGCCAAGGCAGAGCAACTAATGAAAAACTGTTTTTT. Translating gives CASSQGRATNEKLFF.

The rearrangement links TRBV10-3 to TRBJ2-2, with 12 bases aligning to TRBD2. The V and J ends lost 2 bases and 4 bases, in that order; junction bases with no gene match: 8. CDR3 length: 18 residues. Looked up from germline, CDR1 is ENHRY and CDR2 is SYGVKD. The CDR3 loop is CAISEKRLAGDRTGELFF. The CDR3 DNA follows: TGTGCCATCAGTGAGAAAAGACTAGCGGGAGATCGCACCGGGGAGCTGTTTTTT.

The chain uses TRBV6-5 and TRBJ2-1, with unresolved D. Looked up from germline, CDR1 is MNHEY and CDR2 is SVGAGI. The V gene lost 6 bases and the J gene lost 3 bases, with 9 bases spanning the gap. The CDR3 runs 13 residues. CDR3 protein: CASSLPDYNEQFF. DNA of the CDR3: TGTGCCAGCAGCCTGCCGGACTACAATGAGCAGTTCTTC.

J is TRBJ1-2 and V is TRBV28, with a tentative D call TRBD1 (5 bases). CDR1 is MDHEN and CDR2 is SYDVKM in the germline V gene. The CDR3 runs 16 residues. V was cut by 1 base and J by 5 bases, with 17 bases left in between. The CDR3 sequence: CASSLFSRGGSYGYTF. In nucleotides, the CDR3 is TGTGCCAGCAGTTTATTTTCGCGGGGCGGATCTTATGGCTACACCTTC.

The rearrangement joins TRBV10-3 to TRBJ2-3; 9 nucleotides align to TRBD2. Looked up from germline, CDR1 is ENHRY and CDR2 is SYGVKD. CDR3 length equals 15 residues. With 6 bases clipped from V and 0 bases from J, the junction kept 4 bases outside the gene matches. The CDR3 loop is CAIRRGGGSTDTQYF. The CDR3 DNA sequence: TGTGCCATCAGGCGGGGGGGCGGTAGCACAGATACGCAGTATTTT.

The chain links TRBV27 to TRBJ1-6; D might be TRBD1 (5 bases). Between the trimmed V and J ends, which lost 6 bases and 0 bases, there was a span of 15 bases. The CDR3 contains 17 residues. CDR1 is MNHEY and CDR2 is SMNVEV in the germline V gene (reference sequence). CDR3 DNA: TGTGCCAGCAGCGTCTCGGGGCCCAGCTCCTATAATTCACCCCTCCACTTT. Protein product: CASSVSGPSSYNSPLHF.

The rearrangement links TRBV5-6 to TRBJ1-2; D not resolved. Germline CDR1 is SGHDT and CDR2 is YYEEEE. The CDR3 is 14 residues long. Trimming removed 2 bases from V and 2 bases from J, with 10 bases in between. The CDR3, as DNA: TGTGCCAGCAGCTTCCCAACAGAGAACTATGGCTACACCTTC. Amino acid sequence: CASSFPTENYGYTF.

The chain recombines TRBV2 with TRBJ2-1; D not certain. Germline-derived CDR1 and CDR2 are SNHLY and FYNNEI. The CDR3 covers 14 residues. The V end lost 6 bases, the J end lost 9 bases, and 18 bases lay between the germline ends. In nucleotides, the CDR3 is TGTGCCAGCAGGCCCGCACACCCGGGTGGTGAGCAGTTCTTC. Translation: CASRPAHPGGEQFF.

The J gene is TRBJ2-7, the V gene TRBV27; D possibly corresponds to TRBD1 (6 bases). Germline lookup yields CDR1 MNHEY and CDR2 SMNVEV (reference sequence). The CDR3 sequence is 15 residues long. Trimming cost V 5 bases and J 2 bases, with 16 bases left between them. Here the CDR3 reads CASSGGQIPTYEQYF. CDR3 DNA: TGTGCCAGCAGTGGTGGACAGATACCTACCTACGAGCAGTACTTC.

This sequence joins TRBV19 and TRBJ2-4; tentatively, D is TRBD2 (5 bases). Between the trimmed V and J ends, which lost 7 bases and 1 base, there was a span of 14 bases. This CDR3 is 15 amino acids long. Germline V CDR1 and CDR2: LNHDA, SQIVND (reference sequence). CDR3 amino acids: CASTPISGAKNIQYF. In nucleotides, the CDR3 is TGTGCCAGTACCCCGATTTCGGGGGCCAAAAACATTCAGTACTTC.

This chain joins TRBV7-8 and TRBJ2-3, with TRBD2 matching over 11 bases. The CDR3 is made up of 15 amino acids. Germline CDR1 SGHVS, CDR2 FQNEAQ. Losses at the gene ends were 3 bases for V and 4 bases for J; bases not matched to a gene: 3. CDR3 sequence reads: CASSLTSGKSDTQYF. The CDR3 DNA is TGTGCCAGCAGCTTGACTAGCGGGAAGTCAGATACGCAGTATTTT.

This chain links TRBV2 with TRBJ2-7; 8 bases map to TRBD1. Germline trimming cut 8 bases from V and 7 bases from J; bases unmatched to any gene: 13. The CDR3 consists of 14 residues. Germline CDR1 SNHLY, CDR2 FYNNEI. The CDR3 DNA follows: TGTGCCAGCCGGATGGGCAGGGGGCTAGAAGAGCAGTACTTC. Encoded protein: CASRMGRGLEEQYF.

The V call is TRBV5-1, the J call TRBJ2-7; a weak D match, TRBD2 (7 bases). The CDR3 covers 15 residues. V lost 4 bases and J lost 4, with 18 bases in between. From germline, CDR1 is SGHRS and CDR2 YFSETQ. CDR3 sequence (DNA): TGCGCCAGCAGCCCCGGGGGGCGGGAGATGTACGAGCAGTACTTC. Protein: CASSPGGREMYEQYF.

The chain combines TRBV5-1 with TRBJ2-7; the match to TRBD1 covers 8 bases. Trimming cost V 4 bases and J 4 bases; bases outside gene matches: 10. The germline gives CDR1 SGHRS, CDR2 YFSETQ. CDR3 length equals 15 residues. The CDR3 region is CASSPGRGQAYEQYF. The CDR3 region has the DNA TGCGCCAGCAGCCCCGGAAGGGGACAGGCGTACGAGCAGTACTTC.

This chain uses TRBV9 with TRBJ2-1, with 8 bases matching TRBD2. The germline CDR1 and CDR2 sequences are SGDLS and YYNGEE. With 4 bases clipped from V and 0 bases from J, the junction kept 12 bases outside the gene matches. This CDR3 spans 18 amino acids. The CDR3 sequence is CASSTQGTSGHSYNEQFF. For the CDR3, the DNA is TGTGCCAGCAGCACCCAAGGCACTAGCGGACACTCCTACAATGAGCAGTTCTTC.

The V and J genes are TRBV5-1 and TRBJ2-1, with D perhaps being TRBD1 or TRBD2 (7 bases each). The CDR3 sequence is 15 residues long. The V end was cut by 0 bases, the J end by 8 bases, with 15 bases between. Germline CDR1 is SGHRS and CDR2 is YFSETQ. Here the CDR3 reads CASSLATAGGDEQFF. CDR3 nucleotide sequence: TGCGCCAGCAGCTTGGCCACGGCAGGGGGGGATGAGCAGTTCTTC.

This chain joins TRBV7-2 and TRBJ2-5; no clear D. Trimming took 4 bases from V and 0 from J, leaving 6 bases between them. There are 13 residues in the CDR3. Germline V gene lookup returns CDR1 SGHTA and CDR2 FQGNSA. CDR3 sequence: CASSSGNQETQYF. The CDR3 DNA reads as TGTGCCAGCAGCTCAGGAAACCAAGAGACCCAGTACTTC.

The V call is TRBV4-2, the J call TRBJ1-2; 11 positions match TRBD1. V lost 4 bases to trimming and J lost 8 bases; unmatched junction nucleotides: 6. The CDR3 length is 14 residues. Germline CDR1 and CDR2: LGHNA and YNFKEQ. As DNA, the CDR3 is TGTGCCAGCAGCCCAGGGACAGGGGGTATGGGCTACACCTTC. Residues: CASSPGTGGMGYTF.

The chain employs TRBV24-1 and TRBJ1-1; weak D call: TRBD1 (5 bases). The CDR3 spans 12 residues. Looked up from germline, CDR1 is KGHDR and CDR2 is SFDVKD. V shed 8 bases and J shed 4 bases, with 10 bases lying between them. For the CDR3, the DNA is TGTGCCACCAAACAGGTTGCCACTGAAGCTTTCTTT. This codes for CATKQVATEAFF.